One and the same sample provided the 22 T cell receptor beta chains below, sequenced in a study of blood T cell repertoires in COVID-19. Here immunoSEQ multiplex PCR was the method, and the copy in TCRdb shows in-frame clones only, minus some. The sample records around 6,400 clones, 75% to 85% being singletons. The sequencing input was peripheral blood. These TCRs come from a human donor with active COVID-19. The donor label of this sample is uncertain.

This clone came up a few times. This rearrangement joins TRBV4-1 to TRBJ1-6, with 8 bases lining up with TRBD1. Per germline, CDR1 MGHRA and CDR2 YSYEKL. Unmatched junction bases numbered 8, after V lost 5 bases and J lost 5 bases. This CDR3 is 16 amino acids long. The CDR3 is CASSDRDRKNNSPLHF. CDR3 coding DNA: TGCGCCAGCAGCGACCGGGACAGGAAGAATAATTCACCCCTCCACTTT.

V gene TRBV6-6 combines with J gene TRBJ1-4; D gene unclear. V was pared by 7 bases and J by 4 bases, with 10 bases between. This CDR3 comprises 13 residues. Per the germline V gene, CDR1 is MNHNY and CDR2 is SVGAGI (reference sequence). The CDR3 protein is CASKETNNEKLFF. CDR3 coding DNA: TGTGCCAGCAAGGAGACTAATAATGAAAAACTGTTTTTT.

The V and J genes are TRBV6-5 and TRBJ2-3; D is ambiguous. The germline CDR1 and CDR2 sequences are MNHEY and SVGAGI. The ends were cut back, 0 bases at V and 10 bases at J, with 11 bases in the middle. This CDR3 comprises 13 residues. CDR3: CASSYSMVASQYF. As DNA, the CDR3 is TGTGCCAGCAGTTACTCGATGGTGGCTTCGCAGTATTTT.

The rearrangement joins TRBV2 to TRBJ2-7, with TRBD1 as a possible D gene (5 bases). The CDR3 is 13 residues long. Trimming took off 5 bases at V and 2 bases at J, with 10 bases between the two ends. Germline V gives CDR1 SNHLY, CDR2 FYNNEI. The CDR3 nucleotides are TGTGCCAGCAGTCTGGACATAACCTACGAGCAGTACTTC. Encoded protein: CASSLDITYEQYF.

CDR3 protein: CAWSRDRGSYGYTF. CDR3 coding DNA: TGTGCCTGGAGTAGGGACAGGGGTAGCTATGGCTACACCTTC. The chain carries TRBV30 and TRBJ1-2; 10 nucleotides line up with TRBD1. CDR1 and CDR2 from the germline V gene are GTSNPN and SVGIG (reference sequence). The CDR3 length is 14 residues. V trimming: 2 bases; J trimming: 4 bases; junction bases outside the gene matches: 4.

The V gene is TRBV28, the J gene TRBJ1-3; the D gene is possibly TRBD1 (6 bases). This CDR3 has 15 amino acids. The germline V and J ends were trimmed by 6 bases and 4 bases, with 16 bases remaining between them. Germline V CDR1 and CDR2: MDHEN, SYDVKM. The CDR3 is CASRPPAGAGNTIYF. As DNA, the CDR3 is TGTGCCAGCAGACCCCCGGCAGGGGCAGGAAACACCATATATTTT. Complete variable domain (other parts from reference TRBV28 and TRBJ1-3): DVKVTQSSRYLVKRTGEKVFLECVQDMDHENMFWYRQDPGLGLRLIYFSYDVKMKEKGDIPEGYSVSREKKERFSLILESASTNQTSMYLCASRPPAGAGNTIYFGEGSWLTVV.

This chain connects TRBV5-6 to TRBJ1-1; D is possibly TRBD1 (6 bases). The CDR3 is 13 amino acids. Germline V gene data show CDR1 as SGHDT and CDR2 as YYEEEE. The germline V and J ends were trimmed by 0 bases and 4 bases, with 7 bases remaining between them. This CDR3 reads CASSLGGGTEAFF. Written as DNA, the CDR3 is TGTGCCAGCAGCTTGGGAGGGGGCACTGAAGCTTTCTTT.

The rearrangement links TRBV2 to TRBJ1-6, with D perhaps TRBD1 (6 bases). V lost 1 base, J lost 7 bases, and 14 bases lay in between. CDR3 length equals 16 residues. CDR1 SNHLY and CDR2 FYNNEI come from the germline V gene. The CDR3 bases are TGTGCCAGCAGTGAAGAGGCAGGGGCCGTAAATTCACCCCTCCACTTT. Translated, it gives CASSEEAGAVNSPLHF.

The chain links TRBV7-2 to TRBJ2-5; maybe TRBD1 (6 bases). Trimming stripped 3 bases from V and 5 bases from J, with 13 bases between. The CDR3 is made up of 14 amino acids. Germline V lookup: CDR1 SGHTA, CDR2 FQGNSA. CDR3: CASSFVGAVETQYF. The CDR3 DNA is TGTGCCAGCAGCTTTGTGGGGGCCGTTGAGACCCAGTACTTC.

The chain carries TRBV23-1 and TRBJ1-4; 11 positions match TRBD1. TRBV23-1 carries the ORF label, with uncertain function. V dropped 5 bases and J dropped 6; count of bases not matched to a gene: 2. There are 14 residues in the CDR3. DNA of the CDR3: TGCGCCAGCAGTTTGGGACAGGGGGATGAAAAACTGTTTTTT. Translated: CASSLGQGDEKLFF.

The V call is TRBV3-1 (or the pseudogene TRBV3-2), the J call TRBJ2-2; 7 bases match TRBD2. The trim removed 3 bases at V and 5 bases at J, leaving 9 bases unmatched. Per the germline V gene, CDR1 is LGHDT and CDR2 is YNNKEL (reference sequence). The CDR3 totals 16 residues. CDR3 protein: CASSQRGDGRTGELFF. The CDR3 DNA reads TGTGCCAGCAGCCAGCGGGGTGACGGGAGGACCGGGGAGCTGTTTTTT.

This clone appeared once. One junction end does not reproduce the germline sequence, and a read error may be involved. The CDR3 coding sequence is TGCGCCAGCAGCCATGACCTTCGGACAGTTGGGCTTTTTTTC. This gives the protein CASSHDLRTVGLFF. The chain joins TRBV4-1 to TRBJ2-3; maybe TRBD1 (6 bases). CDR3 length: 14 residues. Germline V lookup: CDR1 MGHRA, CDR2 YSYEKL.

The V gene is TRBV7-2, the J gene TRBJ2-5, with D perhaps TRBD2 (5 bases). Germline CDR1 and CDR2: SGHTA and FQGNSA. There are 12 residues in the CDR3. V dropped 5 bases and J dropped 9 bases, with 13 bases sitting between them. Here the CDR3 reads CASSPRDGAQYF. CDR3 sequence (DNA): TGTGCCAGCAGCCCAAGAGACGGGGCCCAGTACTTC.

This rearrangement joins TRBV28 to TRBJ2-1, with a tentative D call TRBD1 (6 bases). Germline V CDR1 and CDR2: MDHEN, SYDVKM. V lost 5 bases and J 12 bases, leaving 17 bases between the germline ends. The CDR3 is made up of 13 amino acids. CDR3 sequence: CASSVRRGFWQFF. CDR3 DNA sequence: TGTGCCAGCAGTGTTAGAAGGGGGTTCTGGCAGTTCTTC.

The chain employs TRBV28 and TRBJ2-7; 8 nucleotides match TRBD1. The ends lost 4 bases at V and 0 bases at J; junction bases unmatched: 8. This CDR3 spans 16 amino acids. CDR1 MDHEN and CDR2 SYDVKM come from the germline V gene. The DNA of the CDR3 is TGTGCCAGCAGTTATAGGGACAGGACGAGCTCCTACGAGCAGTACTTC. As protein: CASSYRDRTSSYEQYF.

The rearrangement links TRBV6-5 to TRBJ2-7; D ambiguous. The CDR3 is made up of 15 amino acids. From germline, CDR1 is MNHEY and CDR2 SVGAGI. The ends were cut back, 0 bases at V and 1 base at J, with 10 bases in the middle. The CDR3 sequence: CASSYSAEKSYEQYF. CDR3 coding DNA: TGTGCCAGCAGTTACTCTGCAGAAAAGTCCTACGAGCAGTACTTC.

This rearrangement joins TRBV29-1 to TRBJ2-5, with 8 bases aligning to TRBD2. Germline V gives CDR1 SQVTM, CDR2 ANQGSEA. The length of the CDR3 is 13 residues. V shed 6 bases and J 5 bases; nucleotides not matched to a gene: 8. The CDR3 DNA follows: TGCAGCGTCGCGGTCGGCGGGGGGGAGACCCAGTACTTC. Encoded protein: CSVAVGGGETQYF. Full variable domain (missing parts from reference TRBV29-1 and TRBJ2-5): SAVISQKPSRDICQRGTSLTIQCQVDSQVTMMFWYRQQPGQSLTLIATANQGSEATYESGFVIDKFPISRPNLTFSTLTVSNMSPEDSSIYLCSVAVGGGETQYFGPGTRLLVL.

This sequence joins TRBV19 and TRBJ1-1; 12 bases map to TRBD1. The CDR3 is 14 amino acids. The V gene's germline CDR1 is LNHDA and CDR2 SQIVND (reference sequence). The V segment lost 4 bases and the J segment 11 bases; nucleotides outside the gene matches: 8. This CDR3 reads CASSRPGTGGRAFF. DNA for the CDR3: TGTGCCAGTAGTAGACCCGGGACAGGGGGCCGTGCTTTCTTT.

The CDR3 sequence is CASSRNGLGKSYEQYF. In nucleotides, the CDR3 is TGTGCCAGCAGCCGAAATGGACTAGGCAAGTCCTACGAGCAGTACTTC. The chain is built from TRBV14 and TRBJ2-7; 7 nucleotides align to TRBD2. With 4 bases clipped from V and 1 base from J, the junction kept 10 bases outside the gene matches. This CDR3 has 16 amino acids. Germline V lookup: CDR1 SGHDN, CDR2 FVKESK.

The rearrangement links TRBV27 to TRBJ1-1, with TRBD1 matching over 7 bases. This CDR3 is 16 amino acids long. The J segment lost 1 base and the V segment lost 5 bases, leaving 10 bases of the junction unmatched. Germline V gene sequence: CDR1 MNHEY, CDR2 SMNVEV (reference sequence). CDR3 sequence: CASSLTLGQRNTEAFF. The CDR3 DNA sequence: TGTGCCAGCAGTCTTACTTTGGGACAGAGGAACACTGAAGCTTTCTTT.

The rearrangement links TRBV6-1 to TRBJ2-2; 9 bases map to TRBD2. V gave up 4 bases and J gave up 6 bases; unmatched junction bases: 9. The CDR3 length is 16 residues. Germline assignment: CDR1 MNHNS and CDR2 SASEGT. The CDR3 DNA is TGTGCCAGCAGTGGGTCGCGGGGGGGCCTTTCCGGGGAGCTGTTTTTT. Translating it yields CASSGSRGGLSGELFF.

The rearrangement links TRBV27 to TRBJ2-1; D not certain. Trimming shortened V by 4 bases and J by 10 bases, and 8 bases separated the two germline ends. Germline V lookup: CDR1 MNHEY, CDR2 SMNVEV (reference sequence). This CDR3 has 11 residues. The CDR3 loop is CASSSHTEQFF. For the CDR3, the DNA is TGTGCCAGCAGTTCGCATACAGAGCAGTTCTTC.